A selection of T cell receptor beta chains follows, all from one sample in a study of PD-L1 blockade in urothelial cancer. Profiling relied on immunoSEQ multiplex PCR, and the TCRdb table lists in-frame clones only, not all of them. Of 90,000 or so clones in the sample, nearly 90% are singletons; the top ten hold around 1.7%. Sample: PBMCs, taken around atezolizumab (anti-PD-L1) treatment. These receptors came from a man aged 60-69 years with urothelial cancer. Both conserved end residues are part of each CDR3. D genes are given only for firm matches. Clone size is stated in some rows and not others, as once, few, many or a class when expanded.

>.|.|TRBJ2-5|TRBV4-2
CASSQGRGQETQYF
TGTGCCAGCAGCCAAGGGCGGGGACAAGAGACCCAGTACTTC
>TRBD1|.|TRBJ2-7|TRBV2
CASWETSRDRVGYEQYF
TGTGCCAGCTGGGAGACCTCCCGGGACAGGGTAGGCTACGAGCAGTACTTC
>.|.|TRBJ1-1|TRBV5-4
CASSLDSSMNTEAFF
TGTGCCAGCAGCTTAGATAGCTCCATGAACACTGAAGCTTTCTTT
>.|.|TRBJ2-1|TRBV5-1
CASSRSPSSAISYNEQFF
TGCGCCAGCAGCCGCAGCCCCTCAAGCGCTATTTCCTACAATGAGCAGTTCTTC
>.|.|TRBJ1-4|TRBV4-2
CASSLETQGDNEKLFF
TGTGCCAGCAGCCTAGAGACCCAAGGGGATAATGAAAAACTGTTTTTT
>.|once|TRBJ2-7|TRBV30
CAWGVGGKQYF
TGTGCCTGGGGAGTTGGGGGGAAGCAGTACTTC
>TRBD2|.|TRBJ2-1|TRBV18
CASSQGLAGRNEQFF
TGTGCCAGCTCACAGGGACTAGCGGGGCGCAATGAGCAGTTCTTC
>.|.|TRBJ1-1|TRBV9
CASSVGRGGGLVNTEAFF
TGTGCCAGCAGCGTAGGTAGGGGAGGGGGGTTAGTGAACACTGAAGCTTTCTTT
>TRBD2|.|TRBJ2-7|TRBV27
CASSLSTLAGGAPEQYF
TGTGCCAGCAGTTTATCGACACTAGCGGGAGGGGCCCCCGAGCAGTACTTC
>TRBD1|.|TRBJ1-4|TRBV4-2
CASSQMTGGDEKLFF
TGTGCCAGCAGCCAAATGACAGGGGGCGATGAAAAACTGTTTTTT
>TRBD1|few|TRBJ2-3|TRBV9
CASTQGASPTDTQYF
TGTGCCAGCACACAGGGGGCTTCCCCCACAGATACGCAGTATTTT
>TRBD2|.|TRBJ2-1|TRBV28
CASRTSGKYNEQFF
TGTGCCAGTAGGACTAGCGGGAAATACAATGAGCAGTTCTTC
>.|.|TRBJ2-1|TRBV7-8
CASSTQATSPEQFF
TGTGCCAGCAGCACCCAAGCCACTAGCCCCGAGCAGTTCTTC
>.|.|TRBJ1-1|TRBV4-1
CASSQEIWASTEAFF
TGCGCCAGCAGCCAAGAGATCTGGGCTTCAACTGAAGCTTTCTTT
>TRBD1|.|TRBJ1-4|TRBV19
CASRIQGRAEKLFF
TGTGCCAGTAGGATACAGGGGAGGGCTGAAAAACTGTTTTTT
>TRBD2|.|TRBJ2-1|TRBV7-9
CASSSTGLAGLNEQFF
TGTGCCAGCAGCTCCACGGGACTAGCGGGGTTAAATGAGCAGTTCTTC
>TRBD2|once|TRBJ2-3|TRBV7-7
CASSLAGGDTDTQYF
TGTGCCAGCAGCTTAGCGGGGGGGGACACAGATACGCAGTATTTT
>TRBD1|.|TRBJ1-4|TRBV19
CASSMVVTGGEKLFF
TGTGCCAGTAGTATGGTGGTGACAGGGGGCGAAAAACTGTTTTTT
>.|.|TRBJ1-2|TRBV5-5
CASSHTGDYGYTF
TGTGCCAGCAGCCACACAGGCGACTATGGCTACACCTTC
>.|.|TRBJ1-5|TRBV15
CATSRVYRDNQPQHF
TGTGCCACCAGCAGAGTTTACAGGGACAATCAGCCCCAGCATTTT
>TRBD1|.|TRBJ1-1|TRBV5-6
CASSPDRGLTEAFF
TGTGCCAGCAGCCCGGACAGGGGGCTTACTGAAGCTTTCTTT
>TRBD2|once|TRBJ2-3|TRBV28
CASRILAGESPDTQYF
TGTGCCAGCAGAATCTTAGCGGGAGAGTCTCCAGATACGCAGTATTTT
>TRBD2|.|TRBJ2-1|TRBV2
CASSGRGGEQFF
TGTGCCAGCAGTGGACGGGGGGGCGAGCAGTTCTTC
>.|few|TRBJ2-2|TRBV13
CASSPQILARGGNTGELFF
TGTGCCAGCAGCCCCCAAATTCTAGCGCGAGGCGGGAACACCGGGGAGCTGTTTTTT
>.|once|TRBJ1-2|TRBV9
CASSVAQRAEYGYTF
TGTGCCAGCAGCGTAGCTCAGAGGGCGGAGTATGGCTACACCTTC
>TRBD2|.|TRBJ2-1|TRBV10-3
CAISETSGGANEQFF
TGTGCCATCAGTGAAACTAGCGGGGGGGCCAATGAGCAGTTCTTC
>TRBD2|.|TRBJ2-1|TRBV11-2
CASSLRPSGSNEQFF
TGTGCCAGCAGCCTACGCCCTAGCGGGAGCAATGAGCAGTTCTTC
>.|.|TRBJ1-3|TRBV6-1
CASSGRYGSSGNTIYF
TGTGCCAGCAGTGGACGATACGGGAGCTCTGGAAACACCATATATTTT
>TRBD2|.|TRBJ2-3|TRBV10-3
CAIKDSGSSTDTQYF
TGTGCCATTAAAGATAGCGGGTCTAGCACAGATACGCAGTATTTT
>TRBD2|.|TRBJ2-7|TRBV2
CASIGGGGGYEQYF
TGTGCCAGCATAGGCGGCGGGGGAGGATACGAGCAGTACTTC
>TRBD2|.|TRBJ2-3|TRBV9
CASSVGAGVDTQYF
TGTGCCAGCAGCGTAGGGGCGGGGGTAGATACGCAGTATTTT
>TRBD2|.|TRBJ2-3|TRBV7-2
CASSAPLAGVASTDTQYF
TGTGCCAGCAGCGCTCCCCTAGCGGGGGTTGCTAGCACAGATACGCAGTATTTT
>.|.|TRBJ2-3|TRBV5-1
CASSFEPRPGGGDTQYF
TGCGCCAGCAGCTTTGAACCCCGGCCGGGGGGCGGAGATACGCAGTATTTT